The 8 T cell receptor beta chains below come from one sample, sequenced in a study of CD8+CD57+ T cells in acquired aplastic anemia. TCR beta VDJ and CDR3 were profiled, and genomic DNA was the template. TCRdb reprocessed the reads via MiXCR and lists one record per CDR3 protein. The repertoire includes 250,000 to 300,000 distinct CDR3 sequences, approximately 55% of them detected once, and less than 9.5% sits in the top ten. Source material: sorted CD4+, CD8+, or CD8+CD57+ T cells (not recorded which) from PBMCs. The origin of the receptors is a human donor with severe aplastic anemia or a healthy control (not recorded which).

J is TRBJ2-3 and V is TRBV24-1; the D gene is possibly TRBD1 (6 bases). The CDR3 loop spans 17 amino acids. The ends were cut back, 3 bases at V and 7 bases at J, with 22 bases in the middle. Looked up from germline, CDR1 is KGHDR and CDR2 is SFDVKD. The chain's CDR3 is CATSDPHRAGYWNTQYF. The DNA for the CDR3 is TGTGCCACCAGTGATCCACACAGGGCAGGGTATTGGAATACGCAGTATTTT.

This clonotype has only one observation. This may be a read error: a much more frequent sequence differs by one nucleotide. The chain has TRBV9 and TRBJ2-1; a weak D match, TRBD2 (5 bases). This CDR3 is 11 amino acids long. Germline lookup yields CDR1 SGDLS and CDR2 YYNGEE. The chain's CDR3 is CASSLAYEQSF. CDR3 in DNA: TGTGCCAGCAGCCTAGCATACGAGCAGTCCTTC.

The rearrangement joins TRBV7-9 to TRBJ1-1; D call uncertain. The CDR3 is 14 amino acids. Germline assignment: CDR1 SEHNR and CDR2 FQNEAQ (reference sequence). Trimming removed 2 bases at V and 3 bases at J, with 10 bases between. In DNA, the CDR3 is TGTGCCAGCAGCTTAACCCCTTGGGACACTGAAGCTTTCTTT. Its protein product is CASSLTPWDTEAFF.

This clonotype has more than one count but fewer than ten. Being one base from a much bigger clone, this may be a read error. The chain employs TRBV11-2 and TRBJ2-2, with D possibly TRBD2 on 6 matching bases. Germline V gene data show CDR1 as SGHAT and CDR2 as FQNNGV. The CDR3 is 17 amino acids. The V end was cut by 5 bases, the J end by 7 bases, with 23 bases between. Written as DNA, the CDR3 is TGTGCCAGCAGCCCATTGATCCGGGTCGGGGGTGGCGGGGAGCTGTTTTTT. This translates into CASSPLIRVGGGGELFF.

This rearrangement joins TRBV5-4 to TRBJ1-1, with a possible D match to TRBD1 (6 bases). V was pared by 4 bases and J by 0 bases, with 19 bases between. The germline V gene encodes CDR1 SGHNT and CDR2 YYREEE (reference sequence). CDR3 length: 17 residues. Written as DNA, the CDR3 is TGTGCCAGCAGCATACTGGCCGGGACACTGGTGAACACTGAAGCTTTCTTT. Its protein product is CASSILAGTLVNTEAFF.

This clonotype appeared many times. The chain employs TRBV20-1 and TRBJ2-7; 7 nucleotides line up with TRBD2. This CDR3 has 12 residues. After removal of 6 bases from V and 7 bases from J, the junction contained 9 bases not matched to a gene. Germline lookup yields CDR1 DFQATT and CDR2 SNEGSKA (reference sequence). The CDR3 DNA reads TGCAGTGCCGGCAGGGACTATCAAGAGCAGTACTTC. It codes for CSAGRDYQEQYF.

This sequence joins TRBV6-1 and TRBJ2-7, with TRBD1 matching 8 bases. This CDR3 region has 12 residues. From germline, CDR1 is MNHNS and CDR2 SASEGT. V lost 1 base, J lost 7 bases, and 0 bases stayed unmatched. The CDR3 DNA is TGTGCCAGCAGTGAAGGGACAGGGGAGCAGTACTTC. This gives the protein CASSEGTGEQYF.

This clonotype was observed many times. The CDR3 nucleotides read TGCAGTGCCCTCCAGGGACTAGCGGGGGGGAGAAATGAGCAGTTCTTC. It is translated as CSALQGLAGGRNEQFF. The rearrangement joins TRBV20-1 to TRBJ2-1; 16 bases map to TRBD2. V was pared by 6 bases and J by 7 bases, with 9 bases of the junction left unmatched. The germline V gene encodes CDR1 DFQATT and CDR2 SNEGSKA (reference sequence). CDR3 length: 16 residues.